Here is one TCR beta chain with its context. In the original processing: Reference gene primer amplification gave nucleated cell count estimates. Profiling relied on immunoSEQ multiplex PCR, and the TCRdb table lists in-frame clones only, not all of them. Clone size and the V and J calls come from that table; the DNA yielded D and trimming. The profile shows about 220,000 clones, around 84% of them singletons. The record originates from a study of blood T cell repertoires in COVID-19. As for the study in general: Samples came from the United States, Italy and Spain, spanning acute and convalescent COVID-19. Nucleic acid was either cDNA or gDNA, and it came from T cells, B-cell-depleted T cells, or PBMCs.

The V and J ends lost 9 bases and 2 bases, in that order; junction bases with no gene match: 14. This CDR3 is 16 amino acids long. Germline lookup yields CDR1 SGHDT and CDR2 YYEEEE. This TCR derives from a man younger than 45 with active or convalescent COVID-19. The V and J genes are TRBV5-6 and TRBJ1-1; 9 nucleotides align to TRBD1. Material: peripheral blood. The CDR3 sequence: CATGGLDRGSNTEAFF. Written as DNA, the CDR3 is TGTGCCACTGGGGGGCTGGACAGGGGCAGTAACACTGAAGCTTTCTTT.